These 17 T cell receptor beta chains were sequenced from one sample in a study of blood T cell repertoires in COVID-19 (dated by TCRdb to 2018 to 2021). The method was the immunoSEQ multiplex PCR assay. TCRdb carries this immuneACCESS record with in-frame sequences only. Its versions omit some clonotypes, under half of them owing to an unresolved V gene in the studies checked, with the rest unexplained. The sample table lists some 95,000 clones, under 95% of them with a count of one. About 2.5% of the sample is in the top ten clones. Sequencing was done on a sample of peripheral blood. These receptors were collected from a human donor with active COVID-19. The donor label of this sample is uncertain.

The rearrangement links TRBV5-1 to TRBJ2-3, with 7 bases fitting TRBD2. The CDR3 contains 16 residues. Trimming cost V 2 bases and J 0 bases; bases outside gene matches: 6. The germline V gene has CDR1 SGHRS and CDR2 YFSETQ. In DNA form, the CDR3 reads TGCGCCAGCAGCTTATATAGCGGGTCAAGCACAGATACGCAGTATTTT. It is translated as CASSLYSGSSTDTQYF.

The chain uses TRBV11-3 and TRBJ2-2; maybe TRBD2 (6 bases). Germline values: CDR1 SGHNT, CDR2 YENEEA. The CDR3 length is 15 residues. The germline V and J ends were trimmed by 5 bases and 7 bases, with 17 bases remaining between them. CDR3 DNA: TGTGCCAGCAGCCCCCCCGGGTTGCGGGGCGGGGAGCTGTTTTTT. Translating gives CASSPPGLRGGELFF. Together with reference TRBV11-3 and TRBJ2-2, the CDR3 gives the full variable domain: EAGVVQSPRYKIIEKKQPVAFWCNPISGHNTLYWYLQNLGQGPELLIRYENEEAVDDSQLPKDRFSAERLKGVDSTLKIQPAELGDSAVYLCASSPPGLRGGELFFGEGSRLTVL.

The gene calls are TRBV27 and TRBJ1-1, with unresolved D. Looked up from germline, CDR1 is MNHEY and CDR2 is SMNVEV (reference sequence). The germline V and J ends were trimmed by 5 bases and 3 bases, with 10 bases remaining between them. The CDR3 is 13 residues long. The CDR3 protein is CASSPTSYTEAFF. As DNA, the CDR3 is TGTGCCAGCAGTCCGACATCCTACACTGAAGCTTTCTTT.

V gene TRBV9 combines with J gene TRBJ2-1; D is perhaps TRBD2 (7 bases). V was clipped by 4 bases and J by 10 bases, with 18 bases between them. CDR1 is SGDLS, CDR2 YYNGEE, per germline. This CDR3 has 14 amino acids. The DNA of the CDR3 is TGTGCCAGCAGCCCGAGGGGGGGCCGGCAAGAGCAGTTCTTC. As protein: CASSPRGGRQEQFF.

V usage is TRBV7-5 and J usage is TRBJ2-1; the DNA was not compared with TRBD1, the D call given in the table. TRBV7-5 is an annotated pseudogene. The CDR3 length is 12 residues. The chain's CDR3 is CVRRTGGLEQFF. The CDR3 DNA reads TGTGTCAGAAGAACAGGGGGCTTGGAGCAGTTCTTC.

The chain uses TRBV7-8 and TRBJ2-3, with 8 bases aligning to TRBD1. This CDR3 has 16 residues. The germline CDR1 and CDR2 sequences are SGHVS and FQNEAQ. Trimming at V came to 5 bases and at J to 0 bases, leaving 7 bases not matched to a gene. The CDR3 DNA follows: TGTGCCAGCAGCACCGCGACAGGGGCCAGCACAGATACGCAGTATTTT. It codes for CASSTATGASTDTQYF.

This chain links TRBV7-6 with TRBJ1-2; possibly TRBD1 for D (5 bases). The CDR3 runs to 15 residues. V shed 7 bases and J shed 0 bases, with 15 bases lying between them. CDR1 and CDR2 from the germline V gene are SGHVS and FNYEAQ. As DNA, the CDR3 is TGTGCCAGCACCCGCTGGGGCGAGACTAACTATGGCTACACCTTC. Amino acid sequence: CASTRWGETNYGYTF.

The genes are TRBV7-2 and TRBJ2-1; 8 nucleotides line up with TRBD2. This CDR3 is built from 17 residues. In germline, CDR1 is SGHTA, CDR2 FQGNSA. The V and J ends lost 1 base and 6 bases, in that order; junction bases with no gene match: 11. The CDR3 reads CASSLGSGRGGLNEQFF. The CDR3 coding sequence is TGTGCCAGCAGCTTAGGGTCGGGACGGGGGGGCCTCAATGAGCAGTTCTTC.

V usage is TRBV19 and J usage is TRBJ2-5; 8 nucleotides line up with TRBD1. Germline values: CDR1 LNHDA, CDR2 SQIVND (reference sequence). This CDR3 region has 14 residues. V trimming: 6 bases; J trimming: 2 bases; junction bases outside the gene matches: 5. The CDR3: CASRQDRAQETQYF. The CDR3 nucleotides read TGTGCCAGTAGGCAGGACAGGGCTCAAGAGACCCAGTACTTC.

This chain uses TRBV3-1 (or the pseudogene TRBV3-2) with TRBJ2-7; possibly TRBD1 for D (5 bases). Germline V CDR1 and CDR2: LGHDT, YNNKEL (reference sequence). V was pared by 1 base and J by 5 bases, with 12 bases between. The CDR3 spans 14 residues. The CDR3 reads CASSQASGWDEQYF. The CDR3 bases are TGTGCCAGCAGCCAAGCATCAGGGTGGGACGAGCAGTACTTC.

V and J are TRBV19 and TRBJ2-3, with D possibly TRBD1 on 6 matching bases. Germline CDR1 reads LNHDA; CDR2 reads SQIVND (reference sequence). The CDR3 totals 14 residues. V shed 3 bases and J shed 5 bases, with 12 bases lying between them. For the CDR3, the DNA is TGTGCCAGTAGTATCGGGGCAGGGGAAGATACGCAGTATTTT. This translates into CASSIGAGEDTQYF.

CDR3: CASSRLGGAGGTEAFF. The DNA of the CDR3 is TGTGCCAGCAGCCGTCTTGGGGGGGCCGGGGGCACTGAAGCTTTCTTT. The chain links TRBV6-2 or TRBV6-3 to TRBJ1-1; a weak D match, TRBD1 (6 bases). The germline V gene has CDR1 MNHEY and CDR2 SVGEGT. The CDR3 sequence is 16 residues long. The ends were cut back, 6 bases at V and 4 bases at J, with 21 bases in the middle.

In this sample, this clone turned up once. The rearrangement links TRBV19 to TRBJ1-1; a possible D gene is TRBD1 (5 bases). Per germline, CDR1 LNHDA and CDR2 SQIVND (reference sequence). The length of the CDR3 is 13 residues. V was shortened by 6 bases and J by 1 base, with 9 bases between the two germline ends. Here the CDR3 DNA reads TGTGCCAGTAGGAACAGGAGGAACACTGAAGCTTTCTTT. The encoded protein is CASRNRRNTEAFF.

A single count supports this clone. The V gene is TRBV18, the J gene TRBJ1-3, with D possibly TRBD1 on 5 matching bases. The ends were cut back, 0 bases at V and 1 base at J, with 7 bases in the middle. Looked up from germline, CDR1 is KGHSH and CDR2 is LQKENI. CDR3 length: 15 amino acids. The CDR3 region has the DNA TGTGCCAGCTCACCACCGGGGGGGTCTGGAAACACCATATATTTT. It yields the protein CASSPPGGSGNTIYF.

V usage is TRBV29-1 and J usage is TRBJ2-2, with TRBD1 identical over 7 bases. Per germline, CDR1 SQVTM and CDR2 ANQGSEA. The CDR3 runs 15 residues. Trimming cost V 7 bases and J 3 bases; bases outside gene matches: 11. The CDR3 DNA is TGCAGCGCCTCACAGGGGTTGAGGGACACCGGGGAGCTGTTTTTT. The encoded protein is CSASQGLRDTGELFF.

The chain joins TRBV20-1 to TRBJ2-3; 10 bases map to TRBD2. The trim removed 3 bases at V and 0 bases at J, leaving 6 bases unmatched. The CDR3 sequence is 16 residues long. Looked up from germline, CDR1 is DFQATT and CDR2 is SNEGSKA (reference sequence). CDR3 loop: CSASVGTSASTDTQYF. CDR3 DNA sequence: TGCAGTGCTAGTGTCGGGACTAGCGCTAGCACAGATACGCAGTATTTT.

This clone was seen only once. V and J are TRBV5-1 and TRBJ2-6, with TRBD1 matching 7 bases. J lost 0 bases, V lost 6 bases, and 6 bases had no gene match. CDR3 length: 16 residues. Germline-derived CDR1 and CDR2 are SGHRS and YFSETQ. The CDR3 here is CASTRGIISGANVLTF. The CDR3 region has the DNA TGCGCCAGCACCAGGGGGATTATCTCTGGGGCCAACGTCCTGACTTTC.